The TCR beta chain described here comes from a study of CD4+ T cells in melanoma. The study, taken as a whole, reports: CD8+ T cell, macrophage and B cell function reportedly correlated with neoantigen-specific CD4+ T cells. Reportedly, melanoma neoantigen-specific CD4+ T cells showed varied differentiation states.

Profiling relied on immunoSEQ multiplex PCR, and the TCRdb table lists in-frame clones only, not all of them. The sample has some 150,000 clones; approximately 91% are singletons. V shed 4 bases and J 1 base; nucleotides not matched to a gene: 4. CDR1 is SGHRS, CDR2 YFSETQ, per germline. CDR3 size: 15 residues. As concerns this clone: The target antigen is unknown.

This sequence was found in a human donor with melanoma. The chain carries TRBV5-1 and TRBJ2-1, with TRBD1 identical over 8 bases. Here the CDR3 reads CASSTTGGSYNEQFF. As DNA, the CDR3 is TGCGCCAGCAGCACCACAGGGGGATCCTACAATGAGCAGTTCTTC.